The 31 T cell receptor beta chains listed next were all sequenced from one sample in a study of cytomegalovirus exposure and HLA in healthy donors. In the PCR, 60 Vbeta and 13 Jbeta primers were used. Measured with immunoSEQ multiplex PCR; TCRdb has only the in-frame clones, and not every one. This table holds 90,000 or so clones, 75% to 80% found once. The sequenced material came from PBMCs. These receptors all come from a female donor in good health and CMV-seronegative.

DNA of the CDR3: TGTGCCAGCAGCAAGGACAGACTAAATGGCTACACCTTC. Protein: CASSKDRLNGYTF. The rearrangement uses TRBV28 and TRBJ1-2, with D possibly being TRBD1 (6 bases). From germline, CDR1 is MDHEN and CDR2 SYDVKM. CDR3 length: 13 residues. Trimming took 6 bases from V and 6 from J, leaving 14 bases between them.

The CDR3: CSVEWTGGSYEQYF. For the CDR3, the DNA is TGCAGCGTTGAGTGGACAGGGGGCTCGTACGAGCAGTACTTC. V usage is TRBV29-1 and J usage is TRBJ2-7; 11 positions match TRBD1. Germline trimming cut 3 bases from V and 4 bases from J; bases unmatched to any gene: 5. Per the germline V gene, CDR1 is SQVTM and CDR2 is ANQGSEA. CDR3 length: 14 amino acids.

The chain joins TRBV5-1 to TRBJ2-7, with a possible D match to TRBD1 (5 bases). This CDR3 is 15 amino acids long. CDR1 and CDR2 from the germline V gene are SGHRS and YFSETQ. V shed 0 bases and J shed 3 bases, with 13 bases lying between them. CDR3 sequence reads: CASSLEGAVVYEQYF. The CDR3, as DNA: TGCGCCAGCAGCTTGGAAGGGGCTGTCGTCTACGAGCAGTACTTC.

This chain uses TRBV5-1 with TRBJ2-1; TRBD2 matches 14 bases. Germline CDR1 SGHRS, CDR2 YFSETQ. There are 15 residues in the CDR3. The J segment lost 10 bases and the V segment lost 4 bases, leaving 7 bases of the junction unmatched. The CDR3 nucleotides are TGCGCCAGCAGCCGGGGACTAGCGGGAGTAGGAGAGCAGTTCTTC. Its protein is CASSRGLAGVGEQFF.

The chain combines TRBV10-2 with TRBJ2-2; 7 positions match TRBD2. Trimming took 0 bases from V and 1 from J; bases not matched to a gene: 2. CDR3 length equals 16 residues. Germline V CDR1 and CDR2: WSHSY, SAAADI. The CDR3 spells CASSESPSGNTGELFF. The CDR3 DNA is TGCGCCAGCAGTGAGTCCCCTAGCGGGAACACCGGGGAGCTGTTTTTT.

The gene calls are TRBV4-2 and TRBJ2-3; a weak D match, TRBD2 (6 bases). The V gene lost 5 bases and the J gene lost 3 bases, with 15 bases spanning the gap. Germline lookup yields CDR1 LGHNA and CDR2 YNFKEQ. The CDR3 is 15 residues long. The CDR3 nucleotides are TGTGCCAGCAGCTCTACGGGAGAAGGTACAGATACGCAGTATTTT. Protein: CASSSTGEGTDTQYF.

J is TRBJ2-7 and V is TRBV15, with 8 bases identical to TRBD1. The CDR3 has 15 residues. Germline V CDR1 and CDR2: LNHNV, YYDKDF (reference sequence). Trimming took 1 base from V and 6 from J; bases not matched to a gene: 8. CDR3 in DNA: TGTGCCACCAGCAGAGCCGGGACAGGTTCCCTCGAGCAGTACTTC. Amino acids: CATSRAGTGSLEQYF.

V gene TRBV18 combines with J gene TRBJ1-4; D might be TRBD1 (5 bases). CDR1 is KGHSH and CDR2 is LQKENI in the germline V gene. The CDR3 spans 11 residues. The V end was cut by 4 bases, the J end by 14 bases, with 11 bases between. CDR3 in DNA: TGTGCCAGCTCACTCCAGGGAGGCCTGTTTTTT. Protein: CASSLQGGLFF.

In this sample, this clone turned up a few times. This chain links TRBV6-5 with TRBJ2-5, with 8 bases that match TRBD2. The CDR3 length is 14 residues. Germline V CDR1 and CDR2: MNHEY, SVGAGI. V shed 11 bases and J 2 bases; nucleotides not matched to a gene: 10. The CDR3 protein is CAAERGGPQETQYF. The CDR3 bases are TGTGCCGCCGAACGGGGGGGGCCTCAAGAGACCCAGTACTTC.

This clone was observed a handful of times. The chain employs TRBV6-6 and TRBJ1-2; TRBD1 agrees at 8 bases. The germline V gene encodes CDR1 MNHNY and CDR2 SVGAGI (reference sequence). CDR3 length: 14 amino acids. V trimming: 7 bases; J trimming: 8 bases; junction bases outside the gene matches: 12. The DNA for the CDR3 is TGTGCCAGCACAGGGGAACCAGGGGGCAGGGGCTACACCTTC. Its translation: CASTGEPGGRGYTF.

The CDR3 spells CASGPLGPGTDTQYF. CDR3 DNA sequence: TGTGCCAGCGGACCATTGGGGCCCGGCACAGATACGCAGTATTTT. The rearrangement links TRBV7-2 to TRBJ2-3; a possible D gene is TRBD1 (5 bases). The germline V gene encodes CDR1 SGHTA and CDR2 FQGNSA. The CDR3 totals 15 residues. V was trimmed by 8 bases and J by 1 base, leaving 16 bases between them.

This chain links TRBV19 with TRBJ2-7; 12 bases match TRBD2. The junction had 4 bases not matched to a gene; V was cut back by 1 base and J by 3 bases. Germline assignment: CDR1 LNHDA and CDR2 SQIVND (reference sequence). The CDR3 is made up of 16 amino acids. CDR3 in amino acids: CASSIGATSGSYEQYF. CDR3 sequence (DNA): TGTGCCAGTAGTATAGGGGCGACTAGCGGGAGCTACGAGCAGTACTTC. Based on the CDR3 plus reference TRBV19 and TRBJ2-7, the full variable domain is DGGITQSPKYLFRKEGQNVTLSCEQNLNHDAMYWYRQDPGQGLRLIYYSQIVNDFQKGDIAEGYSVSREKKESFPLTVTSAQKNPTAFYLCASSIGATSGSYEQYFGPGTRLTVT.

This clone has more than one count but fewer than ten. The chain has TRBV2 and TRBJ2-3; TRBD2 aligns across 14 bases. The germline V gene encodes CDR1 SNHLY and CDR2 FYNNEI. V was pared by 6 bases and J by 7 bases, with 9 bases of the junction left unmatched. The CDR3 contains 16 residues. Written as DNA, the CDR3 is TGTGCCAGCAGGGGGGGGACTAGCGGGAGATCTTATACGCAGTATTTT. Translated: CASRGGTSGRSYTQYF.

V and J are TRBV4-2 and TRBJ1-5, with 8 bases matching TRBD1. CDR3 length equals 15 residues. Germline loops: CDR1 LGHNA, CDR2 YNFKEQ. V shed 1 base and J 7 bases; nucleotides not matched to a gene: 6. CDR3 region: CASSQGTDRVQPQHF. The CDR3 coding sequence is TGTGCCAGCAGCCAAGGAACGGACAGGGTGCAGCCCCAGCATTTT.

This clone was seen a single time. The chain carries TRBV7-2 and TRBJ2-7; D uncertain. In germline, CDR1 is SGHTA, CDR2 FQGNSA. V was trimmed by 4 bases and J by 5 bases, leaving 12 bases between them. CDR3 size: 13 residues. The DNA of the CDR3 is TGTGCCAGCAGCTCTCATAGAAAGAACGAGCAGTACTTC. The encoded protein is CASSSHRKNEQYF.

V usage is TRBV28 and J usage is TRBJ2-1; tentatively, D is TRBD2 (6 bases). With 0 bases removed from V and 1 base from J, the gap between germline ends came to 10 bases. This CDR3 comprises 16 residues. Germline V lookup: CDR1 MDHEN, CDR2 SYDVKM. The CDR3 DNA follows: TGTGCCAGCAGTTTATGGGCCGGGAGTTCCTACAATGAGCAGTTCTTC. Encoded protein: CASSLWAGSSYNEQFF.

The gene calls are TRBV28 and TRBJ2-7; TRBD1 is a possible D gene (5 bases). Per the germline V gene, CDR1 is MDHEN and CDR2 is SYDVKM. The CDR3 extends over 15 amino acids. V lost 5 bases and J lost 2, with 16 bases in between. The CDR3 DNA follows: TGTGCCAGCAGTCTCCTCCCGGACAACCCCTACGAGCAGTACTTC. It specifies CASSLLPDNPYEQYF.

Here the CDR3 DNA reads TGTGCCAGCAGCTTAGATCGGCTAGCGGAATTCGGTTTCTTC. Amino acids: CASSLDRLAEFGFF. The rearrangement joins TRBV11-2 to TRBJ2-1; 7 nucleotides match TRBD2. Per the germline V gene, CDR1 is SGHAT and CDR2 is FQNNGV. The CDR3 sequence is 14 residues long. The junction had 12 bases not matched to a gene; V was cut back by 0 bases and J by 16 bases.

This clone was observed a few times. V gene TRBV29-1 combines with J gene TRBJ2-1, with 15 bases that match TRBD2. With 5 bases clipped from V and 9 bases from J, the junction kept 8 bases outside the gene matches. Germline V lookup: CDR1 SQVTM, CDR2 ANQGSEA. This CDR3 region has 15 residues. Here the CDR3 reads CSVPGTSGGRSEQFF. CDR3 bases: TGCAGCGTTCCCGGGACTAGCGGGGGGCGGAGTGAGCAGTTCTTC.

The rearrangement links TRBV6-1 to TRBJ2-1, with D maybe TRBD2 (5 bases). This CDR3 has 18 residues. V lost 1 base and J 5 bases, leaving 21 bases between the germline ends. Germline CDR1 MNHNS, CDR2 SASEGT. This CDR3 is CASSEGTILGSGDNEQFF. CDR3 bases: TGTGCCAGCAGTGAAGGGACCATTCTTGGGAGTGGGGACAATGAGCAGTTCTTC.

The chain combines TRBV4-2 with TRBJ2-3, with 10 positions matching TRBD1. The CDR3 length is 14 residues. Trimming at V came to 4 bases and at J to 4 bases, leaving 2 bases not matched to a gene. Germline CDR1 and CDR2: LGHNA and YNFKEQ. The CDR3 here is CASSPGQGPDTQYF. DNA for the CDR3: TGTGCCAGCAGCCCGGGACAGGGGCCAGATACGCAGTATTTT.

The chain combines TRBV19 with TRBJ2-3; 7 bases are shared with TRBD2. Trimming removed 5 bases from V and 4 bases from J; junction bases left unmatched: 9. This CDR3 spans 15 amino acids. Germline values: CDR1 LNHDA, CDR2 SQIVND (reference sequence). CDR3 DNA: TGTGCCAGTAGTCTGTGGGAGGGCCCGGCAGATACGCAGTATTTT. Protein: CASSLWEGPADTQYF.

CDR3 DNA sequence: TGCGCCAGCAGCTTGTCGCTAGCGGCTCAAGAGACCCAGTACTTC. It is translated as CASSLSLAAQETQYF. The chain uses TRBV5-1 and TRBJ2-5; 7 bases fit TRBD2. This CDR3 region has 15 residues. Trimming cost V 1 base and J 2 bases; bases outside gene matches: 5. Germline V gene sequence: CDR1 SGHRS, CDR2 YFSETQ. Together with reference TRBV5-1 and TRBJ2-5, the CDR3 gives the full variable domain: KAGVTQTPRYLIKTRGQQVTLSCSPISGHRSVSWYQQTPGQGLQFLFEYFSETQRNKGNFPGRFSGRQFSNSRSEMNVSTLELGDSALYLCASSLSLAAQETQYFGPGTRLLVL.

V gene TRBV6-5 combines with J gene TRBJ1-1; 9 bases are a match to TRBD1. The CDR3 is 12 residues long. V shed 7 bases and J 7 bases; nucleotides not matched to a gene: 4. Germline V CDR1 and CDR2: MNHEY, SVGAGI. CDR3 sequence (DNA): TGTGCCAGCATTCGACAGGGGGTTGAAGCTTTCTTT. It codes for CASIRQGVEAFF.

The chain links TRBV5-1 to TRBJ2-5; 7 bases fit TRBD2. The CDR3 covers 15 residues. V shed 4 bases and J 2 bases; nucleotides not matched to a gene: 8. Per the germline V gene, CDR1 is SGHRS and CDR2 is YFSETQ. The CDR3 loop reads CASSDPLAVQETQYF. The DNA of the CDR3 is TGCGCCAGCAGCGACCCGCTAGCGGTACAAGAGACCCAGTACTTC.

The chain recombines TRBV20-1 with TRBJ1-2, with a tentative D call TRBD1 (5 bases). Per germline, CDR1 DFQATT and CDR2 SNEGSKA (reference sequence). The CDR3 loop spans 11 amino acids. Trimming took 6 bases from V and 6 from J, leaving 11 bases between them. The CDR3: CSATGGNGYTF. In nucleotides, the CDR3 is TGCAGTGCCACGGGGGGGAATGGCTACACCTTC.

As regards this clone: An end of the junction does not agree with germline; a read error may underlie this. This chain connects TRBV7-2 to TRBJ1-4, with 8 bases identical to TRBD1. This CDR3 has 16 amino acids. Per the germline V gene, CDR1 is SGHTA and CDR2 is FQGNSA. The CDR3 loop reads CVSSQGQAATNEKLFF. CDR3 nucleotide sequence: TGTGTCAGCAGCCAGGGACAGGCGGCAACTAATGAAAAACTGTTTTTT.

This chain connects TRBV28 to TRBJ2-1; 9 nucleotides match TRBD1. The J segment lost 6 bases and the V segment lost 4 bases, leaving 7 bases of the junction unmatched. CDR3 length: 15 residues. CDR1 is MDHEN, CDR2 SYDVKM, per germline. CDR3 coding DNA: TGTGCCAGCAGTTCTACCCGGGACAGGGTCAATGAGCAGTTCTTC. Its translation is CASSSTRDRVNEQFF. The full variable domain, its missing parts supplied by reference TRBV28 and TRBJ2-1, is DVKVTQSSRYLVKRTGEKVFLECVQDMDHENMFWYRQDPGLGLRLIYFSYDVKMKEKGDIPEGYSVSREKKERFSLILESASTNQTSMYLCASSSTRDRVNEQFFGPGTRLTVL.

This clone was recorded a few times. CDR3 loop: CASSFASNREDGYTF. DNA for the CDR3: TGTGCCAGCAGCTTTGCGAGTAACAGGGAAGATGGCTACACCTTC. This chain links TRBV5-6 with TRBJ1-2, with D possibly matching TRBD1 (6 bases). V lost 2 bases, J lost 6 bases, and 17 bases lay in between. The CDR3 is 15 amino acids. Germline V gene lookup returns CDR1 SGHDT and CDR2 YYEEEE.

The chain uses TRBV4-2 and TRBJ2-7, with D uncertain. The germline gives CDR1 LGHNA, CDR2 YNFKEQ. Trimming cost V 0 bases and J 1 base, with 10 bases left between them. This CDR3 is 15 amino acids long. The DNA for the CDR3 is TGTGCCAGCAGCCAAGAAATCGGCAGGTCCTACGAGCAGTACTTC. Its protein is CASSQEIGRSYEQYF.

The gene calls are TRBV6-5 and TRBJ2-7; D is possibly TRBD1 (6 bases). Germline assignment: CDR1 MNHEY and CDR2 SVGAGI. The CDR3 runs to 14 residues. V was shortened by 2 bases and J by 2 bases, with 10 bases between the two germline ends. As DNA, the CDR3 is TGTGCCAGCAGTTACCAGGACAGAACCTACGAGCAGTACTTC. Residues: CASSYQDRTYEQYF.